Following are 2 T cell receptor beta chains from one sample sequenced in a study of CD8 T cells in ankylosing spondylitis. What these receptors recognize is not known. TCRdb reanalysed the 5' RACE reads using MiXCR and keeps one entry per CDR3 protein. The sample has approximately 400,000 distinct CDR3 sequences; roughly a quarter are singletons. Findings of the study overall: The study identified a TCR beta motif of under 10 highly homologous variants that appeared characteristic of ankylosing spondylitis blood.

Sample: blood, either unsorted or a sorted T cell fraction (not recorded which). The receptors were gathered from a male donor with ankylosing spondylitis.

This clonotype was picked up a small number of times. The chain couples TRBV25-1 to TRBJ1-2; D unclear. In germline, CDR1 is MGHDK, CDR2 SYGVNS. This CDR3 comprises 16 residues. V gave up 6 bases and J gave up 5 bases, with 22 bases separating them. The CDR3 is CASSYSGGTKPYGYTF. The CDR3 nucleotides read TGTGCCAGCAGCTATTCAGGAGGAACTAAACCGTATGGCTACACCTTC.

This clonotype was seen a few times. The chain recombines TRBV5-1 with TRBJ2-5; the D is unclear. The V gene's germline CDR1 is SGHRS and CDR2 YFSETQ. The CDR3 covers 13 residues. V was clipped by 0 bases and J by 5 bases, with 8 bases between them. This CDR3 reads CASSLEGAETQYF. The CDR3 nucleotides are TGCGCCAGCAGCTTGGAGGGCGCGGAGACCCAGTACTTC.